Shown below are 15 T cell receptor beta chains from a single sample sequenced in a study of blood T cell repertoires in COVID-19. Sequencing was performed with immunoSEQ multiplex PCR; in TCRdb, only in-frame clones are kept and a portion is missing. The table records around 400,000 clones, roughly 87% of them present only once. Sequenced sample: PBMCs or T cells enriched from blood (not recorded which). The receptors originated from a woman in her 50s who had recovered from COVID-19.

The chain combines TRBV6-5 with TRBJ2-1; D ambiguous. V dropped 2 bases and J dropped 7 bases, with 9 bases sitting between them. The germline V gene encodes CDR1 MNHEY and CDR2 SVGAGI. This CDR3 has 13 amino acids. CDR3 DNA: TGTGCCAGCAGTTACCGGCGGTCGAATGAGCAGTTCTTC. Protein sequence: CASSYRRSNEQFF.

The gene calls are TRBV4-2 and TRBJ1-1, with 7 bases lining up with TRBD1. Germline CDR1 and CDR2: LGHNA and YNFKEQ. This CDR3 has 20 residues. The J segment lost 0 bases and the V segment lost 0 bases, leaving 16 bases of the junction unmatched. CDR3 region: CASSQEFGRTGAGLNTEAFF. Written as DNA, the CDR3 is TGTGCCAGCAGCCAAGAGTTCGGCCGGACAGGTGCGGGGTTGAACACTGAAGCTTTCTTT.

The chain is built from TRBV24-1 and TRBJ2-7; a possible D gene is TRBD1 (6 bases). Trimming took 12 bases from V and 4 from J, leaving 18 bases between them. There are 13 residues in the CDR3. The germline gives CDR1 KGHDR, CDR2 SFDVKD. The CDR3 nucleotides are TGTGCCGCAAAACGGGGCAGGGGTTACGAGCAGTACTTC. Amino acids: CAAKRGRGYEQYF.

In DNA, the CDR3 is TGTGCCAGCCGGGGAGACAGGACTAGCGCCGGGGAGCTGTTTTTT. This codes for CASRGDRTSAGELFF. The chain links TRBV2 to TRBJ2-2; 9 nucleotides align to TRBD2. This CDR3 is 15 amino acids long. Germline V lookup: CDR1 SNHLY, CDR2 FYNNEI. V lost 8 bases, J lost 6 bases, and 10 bases stayed unmatched.

This clone was detected only once. The chain links TRBV11-2 to TRBJ2-3; TRBD2 matches at 7 bases. The trim removed 6 bases at V and 2 bases at J, leaving 14 bases unmatched. Germline V gives CDR1 SGHAT, CDR2 FQNNGV. The CDR3 totals 17 residues. The CDR3 region is CASSSVWLAAHTDTQYF. DNA for the CDR3: TGTGCCAGCAGTTCCGTCTGGCTAGCGGCTCACACAGATACGCAGTATTTT. The whole variable domain, remainder taken from reference TRBV11-2 and TRBJ2-3, is EAGVAQSPRYKIIEKRQSVAFWCNPISGHATLYWYQQILGQGPKLLIQFQNNGVVDDSQLPKDRFSAERLKGVDSTLKIQPAKLEDSAVYLCASSSVWLAAHTDTQYFGPGTRLTVL.

The chain employs TRBV4-2 and TRBJ2-1; the match to TRBD1 covers 10 bases. The junction had 8 bases not matched to a gene; V was cut back by 1 base and J by 8 bases. CDR3 length: 16 residues. The germline CDR1 and CDR2 sequences are LGHNA and YNFKEQ. This CDR3 reads CASSQGGGQGLYEQFF. The DNA for the CDR3 is TGTGCCAGCAGCCAAGGCGGGGGACAGGGGTTATATGAGCAGTTCTTC.

This rearrangement joins TRBV19 to TRBJ2-4, with D unclear. V shed 3 bases and J shed 4 bases, with 7 bases lying between them. Germline CDR1 and CDR2: LNHDA and SQIVND (reference sequence). The CDR3 spans 13 residues. The CDR3 here is CASSMGSKNIQYF. CDR3 coding DNA: TGTGCCAGTAGTATGGGCAGTAAAAACATTCAGTACTTC.

The chain's CDR3 is CSVRTGEEKLFF. As DNA, the CDR3 is TGCAGCGTTCGGACAGGGGAGGAAAAACTGTTTTTT. The gene calls are TRBV29-1 and TRBJ1-4; 9 bases agree with TRBD1. CDR3 length: 12 amino acids. After removal of 5 bases from V and 8 bases from J, the junction contained 3 bases not matched to a gene. CDR1 and CDR2 (germline): SQVTM, ANQGSEA.

V usage is TRBV5-1 and J usage is TRBJ1-1, with 9 bases aligning to TRBD1. The CDR3 spans 15 residues. V trimming: 3 bases; J trimming: 1 base; junction bases outside the gene matches: 4. The germline gives CDR1 SGHRS, CDR2 YFSETQ. Written as DNA, the CDR3 is TGCGCCAGCAGCTCCATACAGGGGGCGAACACTGAAGCTTTCTTT. Translated: CASSSIQGANTEAFF.

The V call is TRBV2, the J call TRBJ2-5; 9 bases match TRBD2. Germline CDR1 SNHLY, CDR2 FYNNEI. With V trimmed by 4 bases and J by 0 bases, 9 bases remained unmatched. This CDR3 is built from 17 residues. This CDR3 reads CASSAPSSGTYQETQYF. CDR3 coding DNA: TGTGCCAGCAGTGCCCCTTCTAGCGGGACGTACCAAGAGACCCAGTACTTC.

This clone was observed a few times. The chain carries TRBV27 and TRBJ1-1; no clear D. Trimming cost V 3 bases and J 2 bases, with 10 bases left between them. The CDR3 sequence is 14 residues long. From germline, CDR1 is MNHEY and CDR2 SMNVEV (reference sequence). CDR3 sequence: CASSLEGTNTEAFF. The CDR3 nucleotides are TGTGCCAGCAGTTTGGAGGGCACAAACACTGAAGCTTTCTTT.

This clone has more than one count but fewer than ten. The chain couples TRBV6-1 to TRBJ2-3; TRBD2 matches at 9 bases. This CDR3 is built from 17 residues. The ends lost 4 bases at V and 2 bases at J; junction bases unmatched: 10. Germline V gives CDR1 MNHNS, CDR2 SASEGT. This chain's CDR3 is CASSAGTTSGFTDTQYF. The CDR3 DNA follows: TGTGCCAGCAGTGCTGGTACGACTAGCGGATTCACAGATACGCAGTATTTT.

The chain uses TRBV6-5 and TRBJ2-7; 9 positions match TRBD1. The CDR3 sequence is 16 residues long. V dropped 0 bases and J dropped 1; count of bases not matched to a gene: 4. Germline V lookup: CDR1 MNHEY, CDR2 SVGAGI. Written as DNA, the CDR3 is TGTGCCAGCAGTTACTCCGGGACAGGGCTATCCTACGAGCAGTACTTC. It yields the protein CASSYSGTGLSYEQYF.

This chain uses TRBV5-1 with TRBJ2-3; perhaps TRBD2 as D (5 bases). V shed 4 bases and J shed 4 bases, with 13 bases lying between them. This CDR3 comprises 14 residues. CDR1 is SGHRS, CDR2 YFSETQ, per germline. The CDR3 coding sequence is TGCGCCAGCAGCCCCTCGGCGGGCGCAGATACGCAGTATTTT. Its translation is CASSPSAGADTQYF.

V usage is TRBV14 and J usage is TRBJ1-4; D is unresolved. The V and J ends lost 0 bases and 1 base respectively, with 12 bases between them. The CDR3 has 17 residues. From germline, CDR1 is SGHDN and CDR2 FVKESK. The CDR3, as DNA: TGTGCCAGCAGCCAAGATGGAGGGTTGGGAACTAATGAAAAACTGTTTTTT. Protein sequence: CASSQDGGLGTNEKLFF.